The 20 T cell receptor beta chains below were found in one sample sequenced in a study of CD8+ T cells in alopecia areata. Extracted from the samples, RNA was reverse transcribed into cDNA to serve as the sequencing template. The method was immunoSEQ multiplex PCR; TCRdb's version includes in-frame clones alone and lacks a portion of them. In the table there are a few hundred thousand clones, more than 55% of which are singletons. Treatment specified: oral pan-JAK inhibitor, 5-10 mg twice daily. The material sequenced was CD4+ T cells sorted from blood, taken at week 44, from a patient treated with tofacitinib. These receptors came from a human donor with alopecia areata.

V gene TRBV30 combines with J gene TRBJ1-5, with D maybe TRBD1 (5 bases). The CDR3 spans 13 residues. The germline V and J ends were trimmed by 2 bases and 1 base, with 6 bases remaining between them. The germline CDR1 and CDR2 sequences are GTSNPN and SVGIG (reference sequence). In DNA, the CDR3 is TGTGCCTGGAGTAGGGGAAGCAATCAGCCCCAGCATTTT. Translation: CAWSRGSNQPQHF.

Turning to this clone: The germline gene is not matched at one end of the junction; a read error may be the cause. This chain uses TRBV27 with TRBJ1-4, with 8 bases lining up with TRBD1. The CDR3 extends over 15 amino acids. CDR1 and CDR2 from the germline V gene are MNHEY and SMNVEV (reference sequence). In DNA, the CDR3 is TGTGCCAGCAGTTCGACAGGGGCGGAGGGTGAAAAACTGTGTTTT. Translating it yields CASSSTGAEGEKLCF.

The CDR3, as DNA: TGTGCCAGCAGCTTAGATTGGCAGGGAGCTAACTATGGCTACACCTTC. Translated, it gives CASSLDWQGANYGYTF. V usage is TRBV7-2 and J usage is TRBJ1-2; weak D call: TRBD1 (5 bases). This CDR3 is 16 amino acids long. V gave up 1 base and J gave up 0 bases, with 12 bases separating them. Germline CDR1 SGHTA, CDR2 FQGNSA.

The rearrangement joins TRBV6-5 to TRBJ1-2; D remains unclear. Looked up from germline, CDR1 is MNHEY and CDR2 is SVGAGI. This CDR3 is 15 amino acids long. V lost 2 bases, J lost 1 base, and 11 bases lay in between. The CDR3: CASSYTPGLNYGYTF. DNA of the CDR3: TGTGCCAGCAGTTACACGCCAGGCCTTAACTATGGCTACACCTTC.

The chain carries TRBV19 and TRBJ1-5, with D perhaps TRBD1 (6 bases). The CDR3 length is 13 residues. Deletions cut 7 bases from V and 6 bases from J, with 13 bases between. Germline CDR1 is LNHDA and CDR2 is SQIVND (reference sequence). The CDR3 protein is CASTSGGVQPQHF. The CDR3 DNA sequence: TGTGCCAGTACCTCCGGGGGCGTTCAGCCCCAGCATTTT.

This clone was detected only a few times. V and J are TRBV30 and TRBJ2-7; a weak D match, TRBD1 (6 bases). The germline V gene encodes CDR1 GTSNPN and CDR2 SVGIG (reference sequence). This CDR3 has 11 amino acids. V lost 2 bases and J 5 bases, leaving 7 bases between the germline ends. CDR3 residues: CAWSTGNEQYF. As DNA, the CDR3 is TGTGCCTGGAGTACAGGGAACGAGCAGTACTTC.

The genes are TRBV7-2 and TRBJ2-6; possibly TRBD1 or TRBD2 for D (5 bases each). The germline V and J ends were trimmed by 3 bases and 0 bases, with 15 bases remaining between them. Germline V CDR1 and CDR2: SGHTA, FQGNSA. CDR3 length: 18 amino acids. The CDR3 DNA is TGTGCCAGCAGCTTCTTTCTGCCAGGGACCTCTGGGGCCAACGTCCTGACTTTC. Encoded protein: CASSFFLPGTSGANVLTF.

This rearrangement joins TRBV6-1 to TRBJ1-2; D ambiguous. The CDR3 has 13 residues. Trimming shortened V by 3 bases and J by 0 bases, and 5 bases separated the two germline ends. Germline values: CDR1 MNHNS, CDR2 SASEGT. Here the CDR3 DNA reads TGTGCCAGCAGTGACACAGCTAACTATGGCTACACCTTC. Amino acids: CASSDTANYGYTF.

CDR3 protein: CASSQASGGPPSGANVLTF. DNA of the CDR3: TGCGCCAGCAGCCAAGCCTCCGGGGGGCCACCTTCTGGGGCCAACGTCCTGACTTTC. This chain links TRBV4-3 with TRBJ2-6; possible D gene TRBD2, 7 bases. V lost 1 base and J 1 base, leaving 17 bases between the germline ends. CDR3 size: 19 residues. CDR1 and CDR2 (germline): LGHNA, YSLEER.

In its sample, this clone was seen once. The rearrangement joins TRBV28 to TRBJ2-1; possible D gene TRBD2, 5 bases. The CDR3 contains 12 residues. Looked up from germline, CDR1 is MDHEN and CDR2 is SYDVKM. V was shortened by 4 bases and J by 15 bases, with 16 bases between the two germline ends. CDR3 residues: CASSSSGEGAFF. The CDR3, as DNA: TGTGCCAGCAGTTCCAGCGGCGAGGGTGCGTTCTTC.

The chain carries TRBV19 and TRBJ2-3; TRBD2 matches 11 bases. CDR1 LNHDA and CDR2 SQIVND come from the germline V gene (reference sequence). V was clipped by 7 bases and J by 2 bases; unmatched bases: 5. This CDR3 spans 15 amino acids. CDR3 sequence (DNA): TGTGCCAGTACCCAGACTAGCGGGGACACAGATACGCAGTATTTT. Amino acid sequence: CASTQTSGDTDTQYF.

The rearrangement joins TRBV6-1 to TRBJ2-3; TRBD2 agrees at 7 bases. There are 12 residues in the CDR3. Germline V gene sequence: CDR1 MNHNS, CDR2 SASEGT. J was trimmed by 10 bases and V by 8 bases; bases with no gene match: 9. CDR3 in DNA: TGTGCCAGCCGTCTCATGGCGGGGGCGCAGTATTTT. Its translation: CASRLMAGAQYF.

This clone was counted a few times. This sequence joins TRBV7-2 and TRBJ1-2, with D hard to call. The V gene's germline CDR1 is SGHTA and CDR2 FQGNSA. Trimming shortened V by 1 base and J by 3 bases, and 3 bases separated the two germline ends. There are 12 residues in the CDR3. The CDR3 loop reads CASSLDHYGYTF. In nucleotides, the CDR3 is TGTGCCAGCAGCTTAGACCACTATGGCTACACCTTC.

CDR3 region: CASRRSGGSNEKLFF. The CDR3 coding sequence is TGTGCCAGCAGAAGGTCAGGGGGCTCCAATGAAAAACTGTTTTTT. V usage is TRBV2 and J usage is TRBJ1-4; 8 bases agree with TRBD1. The CDR3 totals 15 residues. Germline CDR1 reads SNHLY; CDR2 reads FYNNEI. V lost 6 bases to trimming and J lost 5 bases; unmatched junction nucleotides: 8.

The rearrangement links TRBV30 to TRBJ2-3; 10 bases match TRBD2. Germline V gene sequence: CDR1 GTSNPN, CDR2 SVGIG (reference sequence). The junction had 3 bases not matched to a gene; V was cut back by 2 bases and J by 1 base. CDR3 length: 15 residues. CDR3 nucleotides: TGTGCCTGGAGTAAGCTAGCGGGGGGCACAGATACGCAGTATTTT. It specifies CAWSKLAGGTDTQYF.

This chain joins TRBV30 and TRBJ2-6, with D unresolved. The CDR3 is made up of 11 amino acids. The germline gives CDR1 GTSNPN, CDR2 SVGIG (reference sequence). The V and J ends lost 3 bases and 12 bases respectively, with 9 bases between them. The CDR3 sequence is CAWSAPTVLTF. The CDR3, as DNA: TGTGCCTGGAGCGCCCCGACCGTCCTGACTTTC.

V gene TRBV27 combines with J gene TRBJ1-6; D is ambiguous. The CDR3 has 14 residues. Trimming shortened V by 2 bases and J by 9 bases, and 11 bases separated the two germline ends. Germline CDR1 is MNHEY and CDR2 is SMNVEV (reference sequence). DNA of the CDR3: TGTGCCAGCAGTTTACGGGCCGAGAGTTCACCCCTCCACTTT. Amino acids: CASSLRAESSPLHF.

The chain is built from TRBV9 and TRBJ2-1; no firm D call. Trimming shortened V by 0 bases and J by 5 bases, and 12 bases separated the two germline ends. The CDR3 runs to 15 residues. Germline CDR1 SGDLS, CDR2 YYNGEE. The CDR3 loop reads CASSVVVGRDNEQFF. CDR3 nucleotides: TGTGCCAGCAGCGTAGTTGTTGGCCGCGACAATGAGCAGTTCTTC.

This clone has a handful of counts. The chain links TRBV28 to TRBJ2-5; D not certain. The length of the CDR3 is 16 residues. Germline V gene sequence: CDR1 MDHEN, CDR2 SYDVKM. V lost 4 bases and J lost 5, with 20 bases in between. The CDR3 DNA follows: TGTGCCAGCAGTTCAAACAATCTTGGGGTATGGGAGACCCAGTACTTC. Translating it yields CASSSNNLGVWETQYF.

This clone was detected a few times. In DNA form, the CDR3 reads TGTGCCAGCAGCCCCGGGGCAGTCGGCACTGAAGCTTTCTTT. It translates to CASSPGAVGTEAFF. The chain is built from TRBV11-3 and TRBJ1-1; D might be TRBD1 (5 bases). The CDR3 has 14 residues. CDR1 SGHNT and CDR2 YENEEA come from the germline V gene. V lost 5 bases and J lost 4, with 14 bases in between.